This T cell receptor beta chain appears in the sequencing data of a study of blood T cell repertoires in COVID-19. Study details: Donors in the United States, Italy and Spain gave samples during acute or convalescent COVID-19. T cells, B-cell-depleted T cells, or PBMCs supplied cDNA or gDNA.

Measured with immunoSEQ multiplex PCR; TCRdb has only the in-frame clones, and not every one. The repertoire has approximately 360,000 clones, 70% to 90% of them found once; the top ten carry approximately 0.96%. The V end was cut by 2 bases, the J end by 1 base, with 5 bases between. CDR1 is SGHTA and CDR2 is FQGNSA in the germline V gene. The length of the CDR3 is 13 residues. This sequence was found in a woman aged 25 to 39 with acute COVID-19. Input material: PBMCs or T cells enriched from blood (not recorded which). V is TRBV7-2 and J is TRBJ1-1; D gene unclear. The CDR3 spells CASSLFQNTEAFF. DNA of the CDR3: TGTGCCAGCAGCTTATTCCAGAACACTGAAGCTTTCTTT.